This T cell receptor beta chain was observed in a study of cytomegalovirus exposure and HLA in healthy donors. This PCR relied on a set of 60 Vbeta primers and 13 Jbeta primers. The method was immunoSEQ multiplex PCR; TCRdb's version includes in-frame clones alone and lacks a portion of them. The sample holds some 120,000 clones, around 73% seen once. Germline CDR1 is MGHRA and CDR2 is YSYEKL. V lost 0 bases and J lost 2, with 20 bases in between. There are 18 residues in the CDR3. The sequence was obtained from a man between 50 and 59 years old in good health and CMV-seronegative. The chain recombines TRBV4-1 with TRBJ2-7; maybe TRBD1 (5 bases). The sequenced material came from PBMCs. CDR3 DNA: TGCGCCAGCAGCCAAGATCCTCAGGGTTCCAAAAAACCCTACGAGCAGTACTTC. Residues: CASSQDPQGSKKPYEQYF.